A selection of T cell receptor beta chains follows, all from one sample in a study of graft-versus-host responses after intestinal transplantation. Measured with immunoSEQ multiplex PCR; TCRdb has only the in-frame clones, and not every one. The sample contains 80,000 or so clones, about nine tenths of which appear only once. The sample here was PBMCs, taken 98 days after intestinal transplantation. The origin of the receptors is a human patient who received an intestinal transplant, so some T cells may come from the graft donor. Each CDR3 is given with its conserved first and last residue. The order of the fields is V gene, CDR3 protein.

>TRBV19
CASSTMGFGAEKLFF
>TRBV6-4
CASRFLAGFVSSYEQYF
>TRBV27
CASSFGQGHYEQYF
>TRBV6-1
CASSALLDRVGNTIYF
>TRBV5-1
CASSLAPEGGYGYTF
>TRBV5-1
CASSFSSELYEQYF
>TRBV6-1
CASRGGAGVTQPQHF
>TRBV7-3
CASSLTGGGDTEAFF
>TRBV11-2
CASSPRAGDTEAFF
>TRBV6-5
CASSPDGSNTEAFF
>TRBV5-4
CASSLLAGAINEQFF
>TRBV9
CASSPSGLPNYGYTF
>TRBV29-1
CSGHGQGYNEQFF
>TRBV15
CATSREEGGPYEQYF
>TRBV2
CASSLRTGTTNEKLFF
>TRBV7-9
CASSLGNWGQGIDEQYF
>TRBV2
CASRELLAGDTGELFF
>TRBV5-1
CASSLDGGTQETQYF
>TRBV15
CATSRTSGSYNEQFF
>TRBV14
CASSLLMVENTEAFF
>TRBV19
CATDRANYGYTF
>TRBV18
CASSRPSGGHKETQYF
>TRBV5-6
CASSFVQGQGYNSPLHF
>TRBV5-4
CASGGQGIYSGTDTQYF
>TRBV11-2
CASSLDLVGLAGGITDTQYF
>TRBV7-3
CASSLTSGGTQYF
>TRBV15
CATSSLPFSGANVLTF
>TRBV6-1
CASTSGGRLNEKLFF
>TRBV2
CASSQRGEGYEQYF
>TRBV6-5
CASSPGQEVYGYTF
>TRBV19
CASSRLLASGELFF
>TRBV29-1
CSVEPAGAGTDTQYF
>TRBV30
CAWVPHISMNTEAFF